The next 14 T cell receptor beta chains were all read from a single sample in a study of Graves' ophthalmopathy and Graves' hyperthyroidism. Amplification of TCR beta CDR3 regions used RNA transcripts. Amplification began with first-round RT-PCR using HTBI primers, then second-round multiplex PCR was performed. TCRdb reanalysed the multiplex PCR reads using MiXCR and keeps one entry per CDR3 protein. The data contain 600,000 to 700,000 distinct CDR3 sequences, roughly 41% of them singletons. The specimen sequenced was peripheral blood. These receptor sequences come from an adult man with Graves' ophthalmopathy.

The chain recombines TRBV11-2 with TRBJ2-7, with D possibly matching TRBD1 (5 bases). The CDR3 spans 15 residues. The V end was cut by 5 bases, the J end by 0 bases, with 14 bases between. Germline lookup yields CDR1 SGHAT and CDR2 FQNNGV. The DNA of the CDR3 is TGTGCCAGCAGCGTTCGTCTCAGGGACTCCTACGAGCAGTACTTC. Amino acids: CASSVRLRDSYEQYF.

There are many counts of this clonotype. This rearrangement joins TRBV6-6 to TRBJ2-2; D call uncertain. The length of the CDR3 is 16 residues. The germline V and J ends were trimmed by 6 bases and 0 bases, with 14 bases remaining between them. Germline V gene data show CDR1 as MNHNY and CDR2 as SVGAGI (reference sequence). CDR3 in amino acids: CASRSQKPPNTGELFF. CDR3 DNA sequence: TGTGCCAGCAGGTCACAGAAACCACCGAACACCGGGGAGCTGTTTTTT.

This CDR3 is CAWSWSGPETQYF. The DNA for the CDR3 is TGTGCCTGGAGTTGGTCAGGCCCGGAGACCCAGTACTTC. The J gene is TRBJ2-5, the V gene TRBV7-2; D not resolved. CDR3 length equals 13 residues. V was trimmed by 11 bases and J by 5 bases, leaving 18 bases between them. The germline V gene encodes CDR1 SGHTA and CDR2 FQGNSA.

The J gene is TRBJ2-5, the V gene TRBV29-1; 9 nucleotides align to TRBD1. With 5 bases clipped from V and 5 bases from J, the junction kept 6 bases outside the gene matches. CDR1 is SQVTM, CDR2 ANQGSEA, per germline. This CDR3 spans 13 amino acids. As DNA, the CDR3 is TGCAGCGTTTGGACAGGGGTATTGGAGACCCAGTACTTC. Translating gives CSVWTGVLETQYF.

This clonotype came up a few times. The chain joins TRBV30 to TRBJ1-1; weak D call: TRBD1 (5 bases). Germline CDR1 and CDR2: GTSNPN and SVGIG (reference sequence). Trimming cost V 0 bases and J 4 bases, with 9 bases left between them. The CDR3 has 13 residues. The chain's CDR3 is CAWSVRDRTEAFF. Here the CDR3 DNA reads TGTGCCTGGAGTGTACGGGACCGCACTGAAGCTTTCTTT.

About this clonotype: Germline is not matched at one junction end, which may reflect a read error. The chain couples TRBV10-3 to TRBJ2-7; D might be TRBD1 (5 bases). The germline gives CDR1 ENHRY, CDR2 SYGVKD. The CDR3 loop spans 15 amino acids. This CDR3 is CASSEGAFHFYEQYF. The CDR3 coding sequence is TGTGCCAGCAGTGAAGGGGCCTTCCATTTTTACGAGCAGTACTTC.

This clonotype showed up many times. The CDR3: CASLQGVHQPQHF. CDR3 nucleotide sequence: TGTGCCAGCCTACAGGGGGTGCATCAGCCCCAGCATTTT. The chain has TRBV12-3 or TRBV12-4 and TRBJ1-5; 8 positions match TRBD1. Losses at the gene ends were 8 bases for V and 5 bases for J; bases not matched to a gene: 5. CDR3 length: 13 amino acids.

On this clonotype itself: A much larger clone differs by one base, so this may be a read error. The rearrangement joins TRBV7-6 to TRBJ1-5, with 7 bases identical to TRBD1. The CDR3 has 13 amino acids. V shed 7 bases, J shed 6 bases, and the junction held 6 bases outside the gene matches. CDR1 is SGHVS, CDR2 FNYEAQ, per germline. In DNA, the CDR3 is TGTGCCAGCAACCCTAGACAGGGTCAGCCCCAGCATTTT. It encodes CASNPRQGQPQHF.

This clonotype was detected many times. The chain joins TRBV25-1 to TRBJ2-3, with unresolved D. Looked up from germline, CDR1 is MGHDK and CDR2 is SYGVNS. V lost 4 bases and J 5 bases, leaving 10 bases between the germline ends. This CDR3 spans 13 amino acids. CDR3 sequence reads: CASSAQQGDTQYF. CDR3 nucleotides: TGTGCCAGCAGTGCGCAACAAGGAGATACGCAGTATTTT.

V is TRBV2 and J is TRBJ1-2; D uncertain. CDR3 length: 16 amino acids. V dropped 11 bases and J dropped 2 bases, with 24 bases sitting between them. Germline CDR1 SNHLY, CDR2 FYNNEI. In DNA form, the CDR3 reads TGTGCCTGGAGTGTAGGGCAGATAGACGAAAACTATGGCTACACCTTC. Protein: CAWSVGQIDENYGYTF.

V usage is TRBV11-2 and J usage is TRBJ2-5; 9 nucleotides agree with TRBD2. The trim removed 2 bases at V and 0 bases at J, leaving 10 bases unmatched. This CDR3 has 18 residues. Germline loops: CDR1 SGHAT, CDR2 FQNNGV. The CDR3 loop is CASSLQAGGPPNQETQYF. In nucleotides, the CDR3 is TGTGCCAGCAGCTTACAGGCGGGGGGGCCCCCGAACCAAGAGACCCAGTACTTC.

The chain uses TRBV20-1 and TRBJ2-5, with D perhaps matching TRBD2 (6 bases). Trimming cost V 4 bases and J 2 bases, with 14 bases left between them. CDR3 length equals 14 residues. CDR1 DFQATT and CDR2 SNEGSKA come from the germline V gene (reference sequence). CDR3: CSATFRGTQETQYF. CDR3 nucleotides: TGCAGTGCTACTTTTCGCGGGACTCAAGAGACCCAGTACTTC.

This clonotype was observed at least ten times. The chain carries TRBV5-1 and TRBJ2-7; weak D call: TRBD1 (6 bases). Trimming left V 0 bases short and J 3 bases short, with 13 bases between. This CDR3 contains 15 residues. The germline V gene encodes CDR1 SGHRS and CDR2 YFSETQ. Here the CDR3 DNA reads TGCGCCAGCAGCTTGGGACAGGTTCCGGACTACGAGCAGTACTTC. Translating gives CASSLGQVPDYEQYF.

This clonotype was counted at least ten times. The chain employs TRBV7-3 and TRBJ1-3; D remains unclear. The V gene lost 3 bases and the J gene lost 0 bases, with 6 bases spanning the gap. CDR1 is SGHTA, CDR2 FQGTGA, per germline. The CDR3 runs 14 residues. DNA for the CDR3: TGTGCCAGCAGCTTGAGCCGCTCTGGAAACACCATATATTTT. This sequence encodes CASSLSRSGNTIYF.